The rows below give T cell receptor beta chains drawn from one sample of a study of shared clonotypes between healthy human individuals. TCRdb's copy holds only in-frame clones and misses some; the assay was immunoSEQ multiplex PCR. The profile shows 980,000 or so clones, approximately 80% of them singletons. Sequencing input: memory CD4+ T cells sorted from blood. These receptors were obtained from a man aged 18 to 35 in good health. Each CDR3 is given with its conserved first and last residue. D genes are given only for firm matches. Only part of the rows carry a size: once, few, many, or a class if the clone is expanded.

d_call,cdr3_length,j_call,clone_size,v_call,cdr3_aa,cdr3_nt
TRBD2,17,TRBJ2-5,-,TRBV28,CASSSLTSGGFGETQYF,TGTGCCAGCAGTTCTCTGACTAGCGGGGGGTTTGGCGAGACCCAGTACTTC
TRBD2,18,TRBJ2-3,-,TRBV10-3,CAISDVAGGTTSTDTQYF,TGTGCCATCAGTGATGTAGCGGGGGGGACAACTAGCACAGATACGCAGTATTTT
-,14,TRBJ2-7,few,TRBV19,CASNRSLGSYEQYF,TGTGCCAGTAATAGATCCCTCGGCTCCTACGAGCAGTACTTC
-,14,TRBJ2-2,once,TRBV5-4,CASSPRQTTGELFF,TGTGCCAGCAGCCCAAGACAGACGACCGGGGAGCTGTTTTTT
TRBD2,15,TRBJ2-5,-,TRBV7-2,CASSFGTNSRETQYF,TGTGCCAGCAGCTTCGGGACTAACTCGCGAGAGACCCAGTACTTC
-,12,TRBJ2-2,-,TRBV19,CASRHGAGELFF,TGTGCCAGTAGACACGGCGCCGGGGAGCTGTTTTTT
TRBD2,20,TRBJ2-3,-,TRBV10-2,CASSLKPSGRWGPSTDTQYF,TGCGCCAGCAGTCTTAAGCCTAGCGGGAGATGGGGTCCTAGCACAGATACGCAGTATTTT
-,13,TRBJ1-3,-,TRBV5-6,CASSSDRGNTIYF,TGTGCCAGCAGCTCGGACCGGGGAAACACCATATATTTT
-,14,TRBJ2-7,-,TRBV5-1,CASSLGIQGHEQYF,TGCGCCAGCAGCTTGGGTATTCAGGGCCACGAGCAGTACTTC
-,12,TRBJ2-2,-,TRBV10-3,CASHGETGELFF,TGTGCCTCCCATGGAGAGACCGGGGAGCTGTTTTTT
TRBD2,14,TRBJ2-7,-,TRBV10-3,CATSMSGLAIVFGF,TGTGCCACTTCGATGTCGGGACTAGCGATTGTTTTCGGCTTC
-,12,TRBJ1-2,many,TRBV5-1,CASSSQGSGYTF,TGCGCCAGCAGCTCTCAGGGATCTGGCTACACCTTC
-,14,TRBJ2-5,-,TRBV6-1,CASSEAGPGRTQYF,TGTGCCAGCAGTGAAGCGGGACCCGGGAGGACCCAGTACTTC
-,15,TRBJ1-2,-,TRBV25-1,CASSAARAGLYGYTF,TGTGCCAGCAGTGCCGCCCGCGCCGGACTGTATGGCTACACCTTC
-,14,TRBJ1-1,few,TRBV2,CASTISGRNTEAFF,TGTGCCAGCACTATTTCGGGTAGGAACACTGAAGCTTTCTTT
-,15,TRBJ2-2,-,TRBV7-9,CASSLRFPNTGELFF,TGTGCCAGCAGCTTGAGATTTCCGAACACCGGGGAGCTGTTTTTT
-,13,TRBJ1-2,once,TRBV10-3,CAISLRVGDGYTF,TGTGCCATCAGTCTTAGGGTAGGGGATGGCTACACCTTC
-,14,TRBJ2-7,-,TRBV6-1,CASSFERVIYEQYF,TGTGCCAGCAGCTTTGAGCGGGTTATCTACGAGCAGTACTTC
-,14,TRBJ2-1,-,TRBV11-2,CASSLGTLNNEQFF,TGTGCCAGCAGCTTAGGGACCCTTAACAATGAGCAGTTCTTC
-,13,TRBJ1-2,-,TRBV12-2,CVSRLPKCLGYTF,TGTGTAAGTCGCTTGCCCAAGTGTCTCGGCTACACCTTC
-,14,TRBJ1-5,-,TRBV7-2,CASSLEPGGQPQHF,TGTGCCAGCAGCTTAGAGCCGGGCGGCCAGCCCCAGCATTTT
TRBD1,15,TRBJ1-2,few,TRBV7-9,CASSGGQQGNYGYTF,TGTGCCAGCAGCGGTGGCCAACAGGGGAACTATGGCTACACCTTC
TRBD2,12,TRBJ2-7,-,TRBV7-2,CAGSSGVGEQYF,TGTGCCGGAAGTAGCGGGGTAGGAGAGCAGTACTTC
-,14,TRBJ2-7,few,TRBV6-5,CASRRGIGGHEQYF,TGTGCCAGCAGGCGCGGGATAGGAGGGCACGAGCAGTACTTC
-,13,TRBJ1-2,-,TRBV30,CAWSVPPNYGYTF,TGTGCCTGGAGTGTACCGCCTAACTATGGCTACACCTTC
TRBD2,14,TRBJ2-7,-,TRBV7-2,CASSLTILAGEQYF,TGTGCCAGCAGCTTAACGATACTAGCGGGAGAGCAGTACTTC
-,13,TRBJ1-1,-,TRBV19,CASSIRDGVKTFF,TGTGCCAGTAGTATAAGAGATGGAGTGAAAACTTTCTTT
TRBD2,14,TRBJ2-3,-,TRBV28,CASSPGLAPHTQYF,TGTGCCAGCAGTCCTGGACTAGCCCCCCATACGCAGTATTTT
-,15,TRBJ1-2,-,TRBV27,CASSLGSRGKDGYTF,TGTGCCAGCAGTTTAGGGAGCAGGGGCAAGGATGGCTACACCTTC
-,11,TRBJ2-1,-,TRBV6-6,CASTQHNEQFF,TGTGCCAGCACCCAACACAATGAGCAGTTCTTC
-,12,TRBJ1-1,-,TRBV7-2,CASSRGYTEAFF,TGTGCCAGCAGCCGGGGGTACACTGAAGCTTTCTTT
TRBD1,16,TRBJ2-7,-,TRBV23-1,CASSQLKTGGSYEQYF,TGCGCCAGCAGTCAGTTAAAGACAGGGGGCTCCTACGAGCAGTACTTC
-,17,TRBJ1-6,-,TRBV7-2,CASSLDAMSSYNSPLHF,TGTGCCAGCAGCTTAGATGCGATGAGCTCCTATAATTCACCCCTCCACTTT
-,12,TRBJ1-1,-,TRBV2,CASLWLNTEAFF,TGTGCCAGCTTATGGTTGAACACTGAAGCTTTCTTT
-,14,TRBJ1-1,-,TRBV6-6,CASSPRDPDTEAFF,TGTGCCAGCAGCCCCAGAGACCCGGACACTGAAGCTTTCTTT
-,14,TRBJ2-4,-,TRBV2,CASSEWVAKNIQYF,TGTGCCAGCAGTGAGTGGGTAGCCAAAAACATTCAGTACTTC
TRBD1,14,TRBJ1-5,-,TRBV7-8,CASSPTGGGQPQHF,TGTGCCAGCAGCCCGACAGGGGGCGGTCAGCCCCAGCATTTT
-,14,TRBJ1-1,-,TRBV5-1,CASRSDAMNTEAFF,TGCGCCAGCAGATCGGATGCCATGAACACTGAAGCTTTCTTT
TRBD1,16,TRBJ2-4,-,TRBV5-4,CASSPGTGLAKNIQYF,TGTGCCAGCAGCCCGGGGACAGGGCTAGCCAAAAACATTCAGTACTTC
TRBD2,18,TRBJ2-1,-,TRBV5-4,CASSLRSGLAGGLDEQFF,TGTGCCAGCAGCCTTCGGTCGGGACTAGCGGGGGGGCTCGATGAGCAGTTCTTC
-,13,TRBJ1-3,many,TRBV30,CAWNGPPGNTIYF,TGTGCCTGGAATGGTCCTCCTGGAAACACCATATATTTT
TRBD1,14,TRBJ1-5,-,TRBV2,CASSEEGQGQPQHF,TGTGCCAGCAGTGAAGAGGGACAGGGCCAGCCCCAGCATTTT
-,12,TRBJ2-7,-,TRBV30,CAWTIGTYGQYF,TGTGCCTGGACTATCGGGACCTACGGGCAGTACTTC
TRBD1,14,TRBJ1-5,-,TRBV28,CASSGTGVGQPQHF,TGTGCCAGCAGTGGGACAGGGGTAGGTCAGCCCCAGCATTTT
TRBD1,15,TRBJ2-3,-,TRBV5-1,CASSLRTGRTDTQYF,TGCGCCAGCAGCTTAAGGACAGGCCGCACAGATACGCAGTATTTT
TRBD2,15,TRBJ2-7,-,TRBV7-2,CASSPRTSGIYEQYF,TGTGCCAGCAGCCCGCGGACTAGCGGGATATACGAGCAGTACTTC
TRBD2,16,TRBJ2-1,-,TRBV7-2,CASSSDGLAGAIEQFF,TGTGCCAGCAGCTCAGACGGACTAGCGGGAGCGATTGAGCAGTTCTTC
TRBD1,17,TRBJ1-2,-,TRBV27,CASSLSMDRGRLYGYTF,TGTGCCAGCAGTTTATCCATGGACAGGGGGAGACTCTATGGCTACACCTTC
-,14,TRBJ2-3,-,TRBV7-2,CASSLGLALDTQYF,TGTGCCAGCAGCTTAGGGTTGGCGTTAGATACGCAGTATTTT
-,14,TRBJ1-2,-,TRBV5-4,CASSMDGLYGGYTF,TGTGCCAGCAGCATGGACGGATTATACGGGGGCTACACCTTC
-,15,TRBJ1-4,-,TRBV28,CASRRQDATNEKLFF,TGTGCCAGCAGAAGACAGGATGCAACTAATGAAAAACTGTTTTTT
-,14,TRBJ2-4,-,TRBV27,CASSSSVAKNIQYF,TGTGCCAGCAGTTCGAGCGTCGCGAAGAACATTCAGTACTTC
-,14,TRBJ2-2,-,TRBV10-1,CASSESGDTGELFF,TGCGCCAGCAGTGAGTCCGGGGATACCGGGGAGCTGTTTTTT
-,15,TRBJ2-5,many,TRBV4-1,CASSQEGQGRETQYF,TGCGCCAGCAGCCAAGAGGGGCAGGGGCGAGAGACCCAGTACTTC
-,14,TRBJ1-1,-,TRBV18,CASSLLEGNTEAFF,TGTGCCAGCTCACTCTTGGAGGGGAACACTGAAGCTTTCTTT
TRBD2,17,TRBJ2-3,-,TRBV7-2,CASSTRLAGGGSDTQYF,TGTGCCAGCAGCACCCGACTAGCGGGAGGGGGCTCAGATACGCAGTATTTT
TRBD1,15,TRBJ2-2,-,TRBV18,CASSGQGASTGELFF,TGTGCCAGCTCCGGACAGGGGGCGTCCACCGGGGAGCTGTTTTTT
-,15,TRBJ1-1,few,TRBV5-5,CASSNWGSMNTEAFF,TGTGCCAGCAGCAATTGGGGGTCCATGAACACTGAAGCTTTCTTT
-,12,TRBJ2-7,few,TRBV5-6,CASSYLDYEQYF,TGTGCCAGCAGCTACCTGGACTACGAGCAGTACTTC
-,13,TRBJ2-7,-,TRBV27,CASSLVTGYEQYF,TGTGCCAGCAGTTTAGTGACAGGCTACGAGCAGTACTTC